Each of the 9 T cell receptor beta chains below was sequenced from the same sample in a study of shared clonotypes between healthy human individuals. The assay was immunoSEQ multiplex PCR, and TCRdb's table has in-frame clones only and misses some. The table shows almost 750,000 clones, with over 55% occurring only once. Specimen: memory CD4+ T cells sorted from blood. Subset here: CD45RA-negative fraction. The receptor source for this set is a woman in her twenties or thirties in good health.

In this sample, this clone turned up many times. CDR3 in amino acids: CASSIRTRITYNEQFF. The CDR3 DNA reads as TGTGCCAGTAGTATCCGGACTCGAATAACCTACAATGAGCAGTTCTTC. The chain employs TRBV19 and TRBJ2-1, with D possibly TRBD2 on 5 matching bases. Germline-derived CDR1 and CDR2 are LNHDA and SQIVND (reference sequence). The CDR3 extends over 16 amino acids. Between the trimmed V and J ends, which lost 3 bases and 2 bases, there was a span of 14 bases.

The chain has TRBV14 and TRBJ1-2; TRBD1 matches 8 bases. V dropped 0 bases and J dropped 8; count of bases not matched to a gene: 8. The CDR3 is made up of 15 amino acids. The V gene's germline CDR1 is SGHDN and CDR2 FVKESK. CDR3 DNA sequence: TGTGCCAGCAGCCAAGATCTTGGACAGGGTCAAGGCTACACCTTC. This sequence encodes CASSQDLGQGQGYTF.

The CDR3 DNA reads TGCGCCAGCAGCTTGGGAGAGGGACAAGCGGCTGAAGCTTTCTTT. It specifies CASSLGEGQAAEAFF. The J gene is TRBJ1-1, the V gene TRBV5-1, with TRBD1 as a possible D gene (6 bases). The CDR3 is 15 amino acids. V gave up 0 bases and J gave up 6 bases, with 15 bases separating them. The germline CDR1 and CDR2 sequences are SGHRS and YFSETQ.

V is TRBV4-1 and J is TRBJ2-5; no definite D call. Trimming left V 4 bases short and J 6 bases short, with 15 bases between. CDR1 is MGHRA, CDR2 YSYEKL, per germline. The CDR3 has 14 residues. CDR3 in amino acids: CASSLPASSQTQYF. CDR3 DNA sequence: TGCGCCAGCAGCCTCCCTGCGTCCTCGCAGACCCAGTACTTC.

The sample holds one count of this clone. The chain employs TRBV7-3 and TRBJ2-6; no clear D gene. V lost 5 bases and J lost 0, with 5 bases in between. Germline assignment: CDR1 SGHTA and CDR2 FQGTGA. CDR3 length equals 14 residues. CDR3 amino acids: CASSVVSGANVLTF. DNA for the CDR3: TGTGCCAGCAGCGTAGTCTCTGGGGCCAACGTCCTGACTTTC.

The chain is built from TRBV7-9 and TRBJ2-1, with 7 bases matching TRBD2. Per the germline V gene, CDR1 is SEHNR and CDR2 is FQNEAQ (reference sequence). Trimming at V came to 5 bases and at J to 5 bases, leaving 12 bases not matched to a gene. This CDR3 is built from 16 residues. The CDR3 sequence: CASSHQRDLTDNEQFF. The CDR3 DNA is TGTGCCAGCAGCCACCAGCGGGATCTGACGGACAATGAGCAGTTCTTC.

V usage is TRBV5-1 and J usage is TRBJ2-1; maybe TRBD2 (5 bases). V shed 5 bases and J shed 7 bases, with 10 bases lying between them. Germline CDR1 is SGHRS and CDR2 is YFSETQ. This CDR3 has 12 residues. The CDR3: CASSVGGNEQFF. CDR3 nucleotide sequence: TGCGCCAGCAGTGTCGGCGGGAATGAGCAGTTCTTC.

The gene calls are TRBV28 and TRBJ1-1, with D unclear. Germline assignment: CDR1 MDHEN and CDR2 SYDVKM. The V and J ends lost 5 bases and 3 bases respectively, with 7 bases between them. The CDR3 contains 12 residues. CDR3 nucleotides: TGTGCCAGCAGTCCACGATACACTGAAGCTTTCTTT. Translating gives CASSPRYTEAFF.

In its sample, this clone was seen many times. This sample also contains other DNA sequences that code for the same CDR3. The rearrangement uses TRBV28 and TRBJ1-1, with D maybe TRBD1 (5 bases). This CDR3 spans 13 amino acids. V was clipped by 5 bases and J by 7 bases, with 14 bases between them. Germline-derived CDR1 and CDR2 are MDHEN and SYDVKM. The CDR3 bases are TGTGCCAGCAGTCCCCCGGGACTGTTTGAAGCTTTCTTT. Translated: CASSPPGLFEAFF.